These 25 T cell receptor beta chains were sequenced from one sample in a study of CD8 T cells in ankylosing spondylitis. MiXCR, applied by TCRdb to the 5' RACE reads, yields one record per CDR3 protein. The sample lists some 130,000 distinct CDR3 sequences; approximately 15% were seen once. Sequenced material: blood, either unsorted or a sorted T cell fraction (not recorded which). All receptors come from a female donor with ankylosing spondylitis or in good health (not recorded which).

This clonotype came up a few times. J is TRBJ2-1 and V is TRBV29-1; D perhaps matches TRBD1 (7 bases). The germline V gene has CDR1 SQVTM and CDR2 ANQGSEA. The V and J ends lost 7 bases and 4 bases respectively, with 14 bases between them. The CDR3 consists of 13 residues. This CDR3 is CSARRGDYNEQFF. The CDR3 nucleotides read TGCAGCGCCCGCAGGGGGGATTACAATGAGCAGTTCTTC.

This clonotype was detected only a few times. This chain connects TRBV18 to TRBJ2-1; 7 nucleotides match TRBD1. The CDR3 length is 15 residues. Germline CDR1 reads KGHSH; CDR2 reads LQKENI. J was trimmed by 5 bases and V by 1 base; bases with no gene match: 5. DNA of the CDR3: TGTGCCAGCTCACCACATCCAGGGGGTAACAATGAGCAGTTCTTC. Protein: CASSPHPGGNNEQFF. Based on the CDR3 plus reference TRBV18 and TRBJ2-1, the full variable domain is NAGVMQNPRHLVRRRGQEARLRCSPMKGHSHVYWYRQLPEEGLKFMVYLQKENIIDESGMPKERFSAEFPKEGPSILRIQQVVRGDSAAYFCASSPHPGGNNEQFFGPGTRLTVL.

In its sample, this clonotype was seen a few times. The V and J genes are TRBV5-1 and TRBJ2-3; D not certain. This CDR3 region has 15 residues. V was trimmed by 2 bases and J by 0 bases, leaving 10 bases between them. Germline CDR1 SGHRS, CDR2 YFSETQ. The CDR3 DNA is TGCGCCAGCAGCTTCCTTGGCGAGAGCACAGATACGCAGTATTTT. Translated: CASSFLGESTDTQYF.

This clonotype was seen many times. CDR3 nucleotides: TGTGCCAGCTCACCACCGGGCACAGATACGCAGTATTTT. It yields the protein CASSPPGTDTQYF. The gene calls are TRBV18 and TRBJ2-3; D call uncertain. V was trimmed by 0 bases and J by 1 base, leaving 2 bases between them. CDR3 length: 13 residues. In germline, CDR1 is KGHSH, CDR2 LQKENI.

This clonotype was found many times. This sequence joins TRBV20-1 and TRBJ2-1; 10 positions agree with TRBD2. Germline V lookup: CDR1 DFQATT, CDR2 SNEGSKA (reference sequence). The V gene end was trimmed by 5 bases and the J gene end by 6 bases; junction bases not matched to a gene: 7. This CDR3 region has 14 residues. CDR3 bases: TGCAGTGCTCCCCTAGCGGGAGTGGGCAATGAGCAGTTCTTC. Translated, it gives CSAPLAGVGNEQFF.

A word on this clonotype: A much larger clone differs by one base, so this may be a read error. V is TRBV20-1 and J is TRBJ2-3; 7 nucleotides match TRBD1. Germline CDR1 DFQATT, CDR2 SNEGSKA (reference sequence). The CDR3 contains 17 residues. The CDR3 DNA reads TGCTGTGCTAGTGTAGCAGGGGGTTCAGGTAACCAAGATACGCAGTATTTT. Its translation is CCASVAGGSGNQDTQYF.

This clonotype was counted ten times or more. The V call is TRBV7-2, the J call TRBJ2-5; the D is unclear. The V and J ends lost 2 bases and 4 bases respectively, with 8 bases between them. This CDR3 is built from 13 residues. In germline, CDR1 is SGHTA, CDR2 FQGNSA. In DNA, the CDR3 is TGTGCCAGCAGCTTAAGCCTGGGAGAGACCCAGTACTTC. It translates to CASSLSLGETQYF.

There are many counts of this clonotype. As DNA, the CDR3 is TGTGCCAGCAGTCTCCTGTCGACTCCCCGCGATGAGCAGTTCTTC. Residues: CASSLLSTPRDEQFF. The J gene is TRBJ2-1, the V gene TRBV12-3 or TRBV12-4, with unresolved D. This CDR3 spans 15 amino acids. Trimming took off 5 bases at V and 8 bases at J, with 19 bases between the two ends.

This clonotype was recorded at least ten times. This chain joins TRBV4-2 and TRBJ1-3; D is ambiguous. V lost 4 bases, J lost 9 bases, and 13 bases lay in between. The CDR3 totals 13 residues. Germline V lookup: CDR1 LGHNA, CDR2 YNFKEQ. This CDR3 reads CASSPGLSSTIYF. The CDR3 DNA reads as TGTGCCAGCAGCCCGGGTTTGAGTTCCACCATATATTTT.

A remark on this clonotype: The junction does not match germline at one end; this may be a read error. CDR3 protein: CASSGRTSGFNDQFF. In DNA, the CDR3 is TGTGCCAGCAGCGGACGGACTAGCGGATTCAATGACCAGTTCTTC. The chain combines TRBV5-4 with TRBJ2-1, with TRBD2 matching over 10 bases. The CDR3 runs 15 residues. The germline V gene has CDR1 SGHNT and CDR2 YYREEE (reference sequence). Full variable domain (outside the CDR3, taken from reference TRBV5-4 and TRBJ2-1): ETGVTQSPTHLIKTRGQQVTLRCSSQSGHNTVSWYQQALGQGPQFIFQYYREEENGRGNFPPRFSGLQFPNYSSELNVNALELDDSALYLCASSGRTSGFNDQFFGPGTRLTVL.

With regard to this clonotype: This may arise from a read error, as a much more abundant clone is one base away. V gene TRBV5-1 combines with J gene TRBJ2-7; D is perhaps TRBD2 (6 bases). CDR3 length: 15 amino acids. Germline assignment: CDR1 SGHRS and CDR2 YFSETQ. Written as DNA, the CDR3 is TGCGCCGGCAGCTCCCTCCGGGGCGGGGCTGAGGAGCAGTACTTC. This sequence encodes CAGSSLRGGAEEQYF.

This clonotype was seen a few times. The chain is built from TRBV7-9 and TRBJ1-1, with 7 bases identical to TRBD1. CDR3 size: 14 residues. The J segment lost 5 bases and the V segment lost 3 bases, leaving 6 bases of the junction unmatched. Germline lookup yields CDR1 SEHNR and CDR2 FQNEAQ (reference sequence). In DNA, the CDR3 is TGTGCCAGCAGCTTCCAGGGGGAGGTTACTGAAGCTTTCTTT. The encoded protein is CASSFQGEVTEAFF.

The chain combines TRBV30 with TRBJ2-2; unclear D gene. The CDR3 contains 13 residues. CDR1 and CDR2 (germline): GTSNPN, SVGIG (reference sequence). The ends were cut back, 1 base at V and 1 base at J, with 4 bases in the middle. The DNA for the CDR3 is TGTGCCTGGAGTGGTCAGAACACCGGGGAGCTGTTTTTT. As protein: CAWSGQNTGELFF.

This clonotype has just a few counts. The J gene is TRBJ2-3, the V gene TRBV30; no clear D. This CDR3 is 17 amino acids long. Germline lookup yields CDR1 GTSNPN and CDR2 SVGIG (reference sequence). The ends were cut back, 1 base at V and 0 bases at J, with 17 bases in the middle. The CDR3 here is CAWSAPGLPTSTDTQYF. The CDR3 DNA reads TGTGCCTGGAGTGCACCCGGATTGCCCACTAGCACAGATACGCAGTATTTT.

This clonotype was seen ten or more times. V usage is TRBV20-1 and J usage is TRBJ2-7; 7 bases are a match to TRBD2. CDR1 DFQATT and CDR2 SNEGSKA come from the germline V gene (reference sequence). The CDR3 loop spans 14 amino acids. After removal of 0 bases from V and 3 bases from J, the junction contained 5 bases not matched to a gene. DNA of the CDR3: TGCAGTGCTAGAGAGAGCGGGAATTTCTACGAGCAGTACTTC. Translation gives CSARESGNFYEQYF.

In this sample, this clonotype turned up many times. The chain uses TRBV4-1 and TRBJ2-7, with D possibly TRBD2 on 5 matching bases. The germline CDR1 and CDR2 sequences are MGHRA and YSYEKL. The CDR3 length is 12 residues. V was shortened by 1 base and J by 5 bases, with 6 bases between the two germline ends. As DNA, the CDR3 is TGCGCCAGCAGCCAAGTCGGGGACGAGCAGTACTTC. Amino acid sequence: CASSQVGDEQYF.

This chain links TRBV11-1 with TRBJ2-3; 11 nucleotides line up with TRBD2. The CDR3 extends over 18 amino acids. V lost 4 bases to trimming and J lost 1 base; unmatched junction nucleotides: 10. Germline CDR1 reads SGHAT; CDR2 reads FQDESV (reference sequence). DNA for the CDR3: TGTGCCAGCAGCTCCCGCGCTAGCGGGGGGCCACGCACAGATACGCAGTATTTT. It yields the protein CASSSRASGGPRTDTQYF.

This clonotype was seen more than once but under ten times. The chain has TRBV28 and TRBJ1-6, with TRBD1 as a possible D gene (6 bases). The CDR3 runs to 15 residues. CDR1 is MDHEN, CDR2 SYDVKM, per germline. Trimming took 3 bases from V and 0 from J, leaving 6 bases between them. For the CDR3, the DNA is TGTGCCAGCAGTTTCAGGGGCTCCTATAATTCACCCCTCCACTTT. It specifies CASSFRGSYNSPLHF.

Ten or more counts support this clonotype. DNA for the CDR3: TGTGCCAGCACCACTAGGGATATGAGGACCCAGTACTTC. Translating it yields CASTTRDMRTQYF. The gene calls are TRBV12-3 or TRBV12-4 and TRBJ2-5; weak D call: TRBD2 (5 bases). The CDR3 extends over 13 amino acids. Deletions cut 7 bases from V and 7 bases from J, with 16 bases between.

This clonotype was detected ten times or more. The V gene is TRBV5-1, the J gene TRBJ2-7; D ambiguous. The V gene's germline CDR1 is SGHRS and CDR2 YFSETQ. The CDR3 has 12 amino acids. V was trimmed by 0 bases and J by 5 bases, leaving 6 bases between them. The CDR3 DNA follows: TGCGCCAGCAGCTTGGAGGTGGACGAGCAGTACTTC. It translates to CASSLEVDEQYF.

This clonotype was seen more than once but under ten times. This chain joins TRBV2 and TRBJ1-3, with no clear D. V lost 2 bases to trimming and J lost 0 bases, with 11 bases between them. The germline V gene encodes CDR1 SNHLY and CDR2 FYNNEI. The CDR3 loop spans 16 amino acids. DNA of the CDR3: TGTGCCAGCAGTGAACAGGAACGCATCTCTGGAAACACCATATATTTT. This codes for CASSEQERISGNTIYF. The variable domain in full, with the rest retrieved from reference TRBV2 and TRBJ1-3, is EPEVTQTPSHQVTQMGQEVILRCVPISNHLYFYWYRQILGQKVEFLVSFYNNEISEKSEIFDDQFSVERPDGSNFTLKIRSTKLEDSAMYFCASSEQERISGNTIYFGEGSWLTVV.

The J gene is TRBJ2-2, the V gene TRBV10-3; D might be TRBD1 (6 bases). The ends were cut back, 11 bases at V and 2 bases at J, with 15 bases in the middle. CDR3 length: 14 residues. The V gene's germline CDR1 is ENHRY and CDR2 SYGVKD. The CDR3: CAATEDSNTGELFF. In DNA form, the CDR3 reads TGTGCCGCCACAGAGGACAGTAACACCGGGGAGCTGTTTTTT.

This chain links TRBV5-3 with TRBJ2-1, with TRBD2 identical over 16 bases. TRBV5-3 counts as an open reading frame of uncertain function. The CDR3 is 19 amino acids. V was clipped by 3 bases and J by 2 bases; unmatched bases: 8. CDR3 nucleotides: TGTGCCAGAAGCTGGGCATCCGGGACTAGCGGGGGGGCCTACAATGAGCAGTTCTTC. Amino acid sequence: CARSWASGTSGGAYNEQFF.

This clonotype was observed a handful of times. The J gene is TRBJ2-3, the V gene TRBV2; D is unclear. The CDR3 runs to 13 residues. V lost 5 bases to trimming and J lost 2 bases, with 8 bases between them. Germline-derived CDR1 and CDR2 are SNHLY and FYNNEI. The CDR3: CASSKGITDTQYF. The CDR3 DNA reads TGTGCCAGCAGTAAAGGAATCACAGATACGCAGTATTTT.

The CDR3 DNA reads as TGCGCCAGCAGCTTAGTCGTAATTAATGAGCAGTTCTTC. Its translation: CASSLVVINEQFF. The chain couples TRBV5-1 to TRBJ2-1, with no clear D. The V gene lost 2 bases and the J gene lost 7 bases, with 10 bases spanning the gap. Germline V gene sequence: CDR1 SGHRS, CDR2 YFSETQ. The CDR3 runs to 13 residues.